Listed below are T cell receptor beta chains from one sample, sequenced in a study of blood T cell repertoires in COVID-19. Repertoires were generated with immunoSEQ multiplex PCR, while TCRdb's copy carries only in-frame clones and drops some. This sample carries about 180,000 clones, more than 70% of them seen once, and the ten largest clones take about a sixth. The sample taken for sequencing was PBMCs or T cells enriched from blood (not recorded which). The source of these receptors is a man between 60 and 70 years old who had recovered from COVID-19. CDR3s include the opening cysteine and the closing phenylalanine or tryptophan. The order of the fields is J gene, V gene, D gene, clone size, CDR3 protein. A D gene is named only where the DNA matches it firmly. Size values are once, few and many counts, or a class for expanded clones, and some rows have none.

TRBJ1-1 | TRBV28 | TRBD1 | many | CASREYQTGGTEAFF
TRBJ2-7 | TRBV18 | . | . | CASSPNRVRKNEQYF
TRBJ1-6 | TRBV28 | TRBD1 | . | CASNSFGQGVTSPLHF
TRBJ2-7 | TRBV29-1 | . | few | CSVEDGDRPTYEQYF
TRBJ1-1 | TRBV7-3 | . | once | CASSLTALPNTEAFF
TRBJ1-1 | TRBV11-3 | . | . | CASSLGRGNTEAFF
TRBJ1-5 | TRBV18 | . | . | CASSPNENTGNQPQHF
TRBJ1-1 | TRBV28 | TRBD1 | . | CASSPSQGDGTEAFF
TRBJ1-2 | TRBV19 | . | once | CAGSGNYGYTF
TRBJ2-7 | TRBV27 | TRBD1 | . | CASRQPPTGASYEQYF
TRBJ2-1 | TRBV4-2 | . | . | CASSQAPASVWSEQFF
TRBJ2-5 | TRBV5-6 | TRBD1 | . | CASSWTTGGETQYF
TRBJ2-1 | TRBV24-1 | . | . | CATSDFSNEQFF
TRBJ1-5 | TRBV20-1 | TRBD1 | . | CSAGDRVAQHF
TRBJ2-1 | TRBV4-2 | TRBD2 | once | CASSQVGEAASGLQNEQFF
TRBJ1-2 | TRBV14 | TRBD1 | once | CASSQDRGHGYTF
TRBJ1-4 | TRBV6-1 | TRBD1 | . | CASSDQPTGTGFGEKLFF
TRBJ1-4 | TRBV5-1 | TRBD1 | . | CASSTNRGRGYEKLFF
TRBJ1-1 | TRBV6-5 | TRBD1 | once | CASSPGQEAFF
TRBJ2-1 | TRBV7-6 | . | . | CASSFGSANEQFF
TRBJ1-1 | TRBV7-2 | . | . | CASSLPQMNTEAFF
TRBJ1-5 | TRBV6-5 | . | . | CASSSHSGGANQPQHF
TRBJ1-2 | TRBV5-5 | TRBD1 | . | CASSLGDSRTQGYTF
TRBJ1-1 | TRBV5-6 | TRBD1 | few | CASSLRFSGTGGAYTEAFF
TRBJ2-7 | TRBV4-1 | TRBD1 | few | CASSQNRDSSYEQYF
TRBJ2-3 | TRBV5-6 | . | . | CASSLTQATDTQYF
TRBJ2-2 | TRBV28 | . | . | CASDRNTGELFF
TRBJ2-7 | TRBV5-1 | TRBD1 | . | CASRGQGGSYEQYF
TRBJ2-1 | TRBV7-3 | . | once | CASNRSTPDSPEVPYNEQFF